This T cell receptor beta chain was captured in a study of cytomegalovirus exposure and HLA in healthy donors. Broader study findings: Rarity characterized most TCR sequences, yet some public TCRs appeared in many donors.

The primer mix had 60 Vbeta and 13 Jbeta primers. Measured with immunoSEQ multiplex PCR; TCRdb has only the in-frame clones, and not every one. The sample holds 150,000 to 200,000 clones; around three quarters are singletons and the top ten take roughly 2.1%. Comments on this clone: Its target is not known.

The sequence derives from a man aged 50 to 60 in good health and CMV-seropositive. Sequenced input: PBMCs.

CDR3 DNA sequence: TGTGCCAGCACCTATCGGAGCATGAACACTGAAGCTTTCTTT. Encoded protein: CASTYRSMNTEAFF. V is TRBV2 and J is TRBJ1-1; D gene uncertain. The CDR3 is 14 residues long. The V gene's germline CDR1 is SNHLY and CDR2 FYNNEI. The V and J ends lost 7 bases and 0 bases respectively, with 12 bases between them.